This T cell receptor beta chain was recovered during a study of T-cell reconstitution after alpha-beta-depleted transplantation in children. Researchers prepared the TCRbeta library using unique molecular identifiers, the study reports. One entry per CDR3 protein results from TCRdb running MiXCR on the PCR reads. The data contain over 70,000 distinct CDR3 sequences, roughly 8% of them seen just once; the ten biggest clones take up 5.5% to 8.5%. This clonotype was picked up many times. The source was PBMCs from the stem cell graft donor, collected from the stem cell graft. The receptor comes from a human donor who donated a stem cell graft to a child with congenital amegakaryocytic thrombocytopenia.

For the CDR3, the DNA is TGTGCCAGCAGCTCGGGACTAGCGGGAGTCGATGAGCAGTTCTTC. Protein product: CASSSGLAGVDEQFF. The chain joins TRBV7-2 to TRBJ2-1, with 14 bases that match TRBD2. Germline trimming cut 4 bases from V and 8 bases from J; bases unmatched to any gene: 4. CDR1 is SGHTA, CDR2 FQGNSA, per germline. The CDR3 totals 15 residues.